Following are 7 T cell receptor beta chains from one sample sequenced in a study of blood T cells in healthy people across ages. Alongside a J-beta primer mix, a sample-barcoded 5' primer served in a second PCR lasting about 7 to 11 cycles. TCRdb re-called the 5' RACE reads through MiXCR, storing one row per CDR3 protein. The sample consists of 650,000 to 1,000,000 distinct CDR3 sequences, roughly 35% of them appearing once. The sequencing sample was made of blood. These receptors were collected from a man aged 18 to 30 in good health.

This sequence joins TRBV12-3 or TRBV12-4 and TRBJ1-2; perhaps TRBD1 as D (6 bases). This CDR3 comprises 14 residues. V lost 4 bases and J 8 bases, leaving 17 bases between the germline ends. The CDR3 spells CASSSGRDIGGYTF. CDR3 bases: TGTGCCAGCAGTTCGGGCAGGGACATAGGCGGCTACACCTTC.

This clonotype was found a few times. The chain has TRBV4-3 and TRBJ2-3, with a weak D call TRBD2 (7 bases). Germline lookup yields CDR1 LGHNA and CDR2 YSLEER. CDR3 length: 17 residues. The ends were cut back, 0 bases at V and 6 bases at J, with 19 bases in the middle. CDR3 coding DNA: TGCGCCAGCAGCCAAGATAGGGGGAGGGACCTGGAGGATACGCAGTATTTT. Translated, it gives CASSQDRGRDLEDTQYF.

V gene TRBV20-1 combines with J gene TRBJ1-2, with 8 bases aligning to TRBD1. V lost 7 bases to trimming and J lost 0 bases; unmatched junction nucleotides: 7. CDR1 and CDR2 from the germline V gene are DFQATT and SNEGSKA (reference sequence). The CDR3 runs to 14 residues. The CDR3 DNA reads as TGCAGTGTCCCGTACAGGGGGTCTAACTATGGCTACACCTTC. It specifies CSVPYRGSNYGYTF.

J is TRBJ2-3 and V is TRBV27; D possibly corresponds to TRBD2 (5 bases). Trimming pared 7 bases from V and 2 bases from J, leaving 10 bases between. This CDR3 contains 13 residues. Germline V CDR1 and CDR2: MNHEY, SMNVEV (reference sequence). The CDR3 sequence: CASTKRPTDTQYF. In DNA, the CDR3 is TGTGCCAGCACTAAGCGGCCCACAGATACGCAGTATTTT.

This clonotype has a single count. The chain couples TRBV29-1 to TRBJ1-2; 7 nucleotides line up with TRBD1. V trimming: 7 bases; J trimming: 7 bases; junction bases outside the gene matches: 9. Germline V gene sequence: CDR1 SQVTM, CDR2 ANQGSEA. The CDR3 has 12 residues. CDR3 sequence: CSASEGATGYTF. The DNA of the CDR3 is TGCAGCGCCTCCGAGGGGGCAACTGGCTACACCTTC.

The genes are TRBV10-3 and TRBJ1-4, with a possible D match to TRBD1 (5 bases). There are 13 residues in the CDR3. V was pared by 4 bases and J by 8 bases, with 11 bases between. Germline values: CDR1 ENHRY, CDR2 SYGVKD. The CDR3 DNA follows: TGTGCCATCAGTGGAACAGGTGTCGAAAAACTGTTTTTT. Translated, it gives CAISGTGVEKLFF.

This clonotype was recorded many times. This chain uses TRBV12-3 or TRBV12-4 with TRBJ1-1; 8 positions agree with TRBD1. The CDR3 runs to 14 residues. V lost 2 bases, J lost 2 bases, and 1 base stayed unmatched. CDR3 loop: CASSLQGANTEAFF. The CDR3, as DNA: TGTGCCAGCAGTTTACAGGGGGCAAACACTGAAGCTTTCTTT.